A selection of T cell receptor beta chains follows, all from one sample in a study of tumor-infiltrating lymphocytes in primary liver carcinoma. TCRdb re-called the multiplex PCR reads with MiXCR, one entry per CDR3 protein. In the table there are about 350,000 distinct CDR3 sequences, 65% of which are singletons. Sequences were obtained from peripheral blood. These receptor sequences come from a middle-aged man with primary liver carcinoma and hepatitis B virus infection. The CDR3 runs from the conserved cysteine through the conserved F or W. D genes are given only for firm matches. Rows give clone size only sometimes, using once, few, many, or a class for an expanded clone.

d_call: -; clone_size: -; j_call: TRBJ2-7; cdr3_length: 14; v_call: TRBV11-2; cdr3_aa: CASSLGDMSREQCF; cdr3_nt: TGTGCCAGCAGCTTAGGTGACATGAGTAGGGAGCAGTGCTTC
d_call: -; clone_size: many; j_call: TRBJ2-7; cdr3_length: 15; v_call: TRBV6-1; cdr3_aa: CASWSTMGSSYEQYF; cdr3_nt: TGTGCCAGCTGGAGCACTATGGGGAGCTCCTACGAGCAGTACTTC
d_call: -; clone_size: many; j_call: TRBJ2-1; cdr3_length: 14; v_call: TRBV4-2; cdr3_aa: CASSQEEAYNEQFF; cdr3_nt: TGTGCCAGCAGCCAAGAAGAGGCCTACAATGAGCAGTTCTTC
d_call: -; clone_size: -; j_call: TRBJ2-4; cdr3_length: 17; v_call: TRBV4-3; cdr3_aa: CDNSQDTPSGSKNIQYF; cdr3_nt: TGCGACAACAGCCAAGATACCCCCAGCGGGTCCAAAAACATTCAGTACTTC
d_call: -; clone_size: -; j_call: TRBJ2-7; cdr3_length: 14; v_call: TRBV10-1; cdr3_aa: CASSESGTHYEQYF; cdr3_nt: TGCGCCAGCAGTGAGTCCGGGACACACTACGAGCAGTACTTC
d_call: TRBD1; clone_size: -; j_call: TRBJ2-5; cdr3_length: 15; v_call: TRBV12-5; cdr3_aa: CASGGGLGGIETRYF; cdr3_nt: TGTGCTAGTGGTGGCGGTTTAGGGGGCATCGAGACCCGGTACTTC
d_call: -; clone_size: few; j_call: TRBJ1-1; cdr3_length: 16; v_call: TRBV6-5; cdr3_aa: CASSYLIAATNTEAFF; cdr3_nt: TGTGCCAGCAGTTACCTCATCGCCGCCACTAACACTGAAGCTTTCTTT
d_call: TRBD2; clone_size: -; j_call: TRBJ2-1; cdr3_length: 16; v_call: TRBV11-2; cdr3_aa: CASSLYSSGSINEQFF; cdr3_nt: TGTGCCAGCAGCTTATATTCTAGCGGGAGTATCAATGAGCAGTTCTTC
d_call: TRBD1; clone_size: once; j_call: TRBJ2-3; cdr3_length: 17; v_call: TRBV28; cdr3_aa: CASSWGQSTGITDTQYF; cdr3_nt: TGTGCCAGCAGTTGGGGGCAATCGACAGGGATCACAGATACGCAGTATTTT
d_call: -; clone_size: -; j_call: TRBJ2-1; cdr3_length: 14; v_call: TRBV11-2; cdr3_aa: CVSNLELVGNEQFF; cdr3_nt: TGTGTCAGCAACTTAGAACTAGTGGGCAATGAGCAGTTCTTC
d_call: -; clone_size: -; j_call: TRBJ1-2; cdr3_length: 12; v_call: TRBV6-2/TRBV6-3; cdr3_aa: CASSFSQYGYTF; cdr3_nt: TGTGCCAGCAGTTTCTCGCAGTATGGCTACACCTTC
d_call: -; clone_size: few; j_call: TRBJ2-1; cdr3_length: 14; v_call: TRBV5-6; cdr3_aa: CASSLGLSDNEQFF; cdr3_nt: TGTGCCAGCAGCTTGGGACTCTCGGACAATGAGCAGTTCTTC